This TCR beta chain came from a study of Graves' ophthalmopathy and Graves' hyperthyroidism listed by TCRdb under 2018. Study-wide context: Peripheral blood samples were taken at the time of initial diagnosis, before any treatment was given. The study used TCR beta repertoire signatures to distinguish Graves' ophthalmopathy from Graves' hyperthyroidism and to predict progression to ophthalmopathy. In total, over 130 blood samples were TCR-sequenced: approximately 42 ophthalmopathy, 80 or so hyperthyroidism and some 17 hyperthyroidism-to-ophthalmopathy patients. To explore V-J signatures distinguishing ophthalmopathy from hyperthyroidism, a discovery set of 100 patients (about 43 ophthalmopathy, 55 to 60 stable hyperthyroidism) was enrolled. An independent validation cohort was composed of roughly 18 hyperthyroidism patients and around 16 patients who later progressed from hyperthyroidism to ophthalmopathy. In about six hyperthyroidism patients, the T-cell repertoire of thyroid tissue was compared with the T-cell repertoire of blood. After sampling, hyperthyroidism patients received methimazole starting at 30 mg daily, and ophthalmopathy patients received high-dose intravenous methylprednisolone. Results the study describes overall, beyond this receptor: In validation, the model predicted ophthalmopathy progression with 55% to 71% sensitivity and about 73% specificity; approximately 12 predicted patients were CT-confirmed with GO in a median of approximately 6.5 months. Sample size was not statistically predetermined, and group allocation was not concealed from the investigators. Most expanded thyroid clonotypes with a frequency above 0.001 also appeared in blood, which suggests that blood repertoires may reflect the immune response in the thyroid. In cross-validation, the 13-signature model distinguished ophthalmopathy from stable hyperthyroidism with less than 90% sensitivity and approximately 81% specificity, while in the test set the corresponding values were about 80% and 75%.

The ophthalmopathy patients had moderately to severely active disease, with a Clinical Activity Score of 3 or higher, a NOSPECS grade of 4 or higher, and a disease duration of less than 3 months. Patients with other autoimmune diseases, uncontrolled infections, pregnancy or lactation were excluded from the study. Clinical symptoms, serum thyroxine, TRAb, thyroid ultrasound and orbital computed tomography formed the basis of the diagnosis. PBMCs were isolated from 7.5 to 10 ml of fresh peripheral blood by Ficoll-Paque density gradient centrifugation. Total RNA was extracted using Trizol reagent, and RNA quality was checked on an Agilent 2100 Bioanalyzer. This clonotype was detected many times. Its recognized antigen is unknown. The input lacks base qualities; no much larger clone sits a single base away. From its cysteine to its phenylalanine, the CDR3 spans 14 amino acids. Only the CDR3 DNA stays, 42 bases, in frame from base 1. The V and J ends are trimmed by 4 bases and 12 bases, leaving 24 bases between them. For CDR1 and CDR2, the germline V gene (reference sequence) lists DFQATT and SNEGSKA.

For repertoire sequencing, TCR beta CDR3 regions were amplified from RNA transcripts. HTBI primers and the Qiagen OneStep RT-PCR kit were used in a first-round RT-PCR, which was followed by a second-round multiplex PCR, size selection and purification. The libraries underwent paired-end sequencing with 100 bp reads on an Illumina HiSeq2000. As for the authors' bioinformatics: SOAPnuke was used to process the reads, throwing out any read that had adapters, had uncalled bases, had a mean Phred below 15, or lacked an exact constant-primer or identifier match. COPE v1.2.5 was used to merge the high-quality paired reads. Unique nucleotide sequences were defined as clonotypes and aligned to IMGT TRB V, D and J references using MiTCR v1.1. Only V-J combinations with frequency above 0.0001 were analysed, covering approximately 99% of repertoires. A TCR clonal expansion and chaos score per V-J combination was defined as the ratio of F50 clonal expansion to chaos observed in the TCRdist matrix. Features were reduced by Welch's t-statistics and random forest to 10 to 15 V-J combinations, which fed a naive Bayes classifier. The Morisita-Horn index was used to measure how similar the thyroid and blood repertoires were. TCRdb reran the public reads through fastp at Q25 and MiXCR, keeping productive beta chains. Rows matching on CDR3 protein sequence are summarized as one entry with the most common DNA and genes. These V and J calls originate from TCRdb's pipeline instead of the authors' own analysis. Within this sample are about 700,000 distinct CDR3 sequences, with 35% to 50% of them counted one time only. The ten largest clonotypes hold about 40% of the sample.

This receptor chain uses TRBV20-1 and TRBJ2-5; matching of 5 bases hints at TRBD2 as the D gene. Material: peripheral blood. This clonotype was obtained from an adult man with Graves' ophthalmopathy. The CDR3 is CSATTDRSEDPEYF. The DNA is TGCAGTGCTACAACAGACCGTTCGGAGGACCCGGAGTACTTC.